This T cell receptor beta chain emerged from a study of control samples from healthy donors and cancer patients. TCRdb's table, derived via immunoSEQ multiplex PCR, lists solely in-frame clones and lacks some. The sample carries around 180,000 clones, just over 85% recorded once. This receptor was identified in a woman aged 30 to 39 in good health. The specimen was blood.

This chain's CDR3 is CASSRTGYSNQPQHF. CDR3 nucleotides: TGTGCCAGCAGTCGGACAGGTTATAGCAATCAGCCCCAGCATTTT. The gene calls are TRBV7-2 and TRBJ1-5; 7 nucleotides agree with TRBD1. Germline V gene sequence: CDR1 SGHTA, CDR2 FQGNSA. This CDR3 contains 15 residues. Germline trimming cut 6 bases from V and 0 bases from J; bases unmatched to any gene: 5.